One T cell receptor (beta chain) is described in this entry. Its antigen is currently not known. No base quality information exists; no much larger clone differs at one position. Receptors were amplified or captured by the immunoSEQ multiplex PCR assay. A mixture of 60 forward primers for TCR Vbeta segments and 13 reverse primers for TCR Jbeta segments was used in the multiplex PCR. The CDR3 region of rearranged TCR beta genes was amplified from genomic DNA by a multiplex PCR assay. Amplified TCR beta libraries were sequenced as 87-base-pair reads on the Illumina HiSeq System. On the authors' methods: In a later analysis, about 80 million unique TCR beta chains were counted across the approximately 640 repertoires, and around 10 million of these chains were shared by at least two donors. Raw reads were error-corrected and collapsed into unique sequences by a nearest-neighbor algorithm in which closely related sequences were merged to remove PCR and sequencing errors. CDR3 sequences were aligned to IMGT reference sequences to assign V, D and J gene segments. For a sequence to be retained, a match of at least six nucleotides was required to both a V gene segment and a J gene segment. Rearrangements were classified as productive when the CDR3 lacked stop codons and remained in frame with V and J, and all other rearrangements were classified as non-productive. CDR3 was defined according to IMGT convention as the region running from the second conserved V-encoded cysteine to the conserved J-encoded phenylalanine. In an earlier analysis of 587 of the donors, sequences lacking an unambiguous match to a single V gene segment were excluded. In an earlier analysis of 587 of the donors, V segments were called functional above 56.7% productive rearrangements and were called segregating when the between-donor standard deviation exceeded 5%. A statistical classification framework was developed to diagnose cytomegalovirus status using the catalog of TCR beta chain sequences. In a later analysis, V and J genes were assigned by comparing TCR nucleotide sequences against IMGT/GENE-DB human TR gene sequences. A later analysis assigned CDR3 sequences and most-parsimonious VDJ recombination scenarios with the TCRdist pipeline. In a later analysis, each TCR beta chain was defined by its CDR3 amino acid sequence together with its V-gene family, and reads lacking a unique V-gene family were excluded. In a later analysis, around 600 highly shared, low-generation-probability nucleotide sequences were removed to address suspected cross-contamination and a sequencing artifact. For each public chain, a later analysis derived a clonal expansion index from normalized ranks of inferred template counts within each repertoire. In a later analysis, generation probabilities were computed with a VDJ recombination model fitted to out-of-frame rearrangements, and the resulting probabilities were checked against IGoR. In a later analysis, hypergeometric tests were used to score TCR-TCR, TCR-HLA and TCR-CMV co-occurrence, with a repertoire-size bias correction applied to TCR pairs. False discovery rates were estimated in a later analysis by permuting HLA or CMV assignments 20 times. In a later analysis, co-occurring TCRs were grouped using DBSCAN, with TCRdist sequence similarity added in when clustering inside HLA-allele-positive subsets. Repertoires with fewer than 30,000 or more than 120,000 public chains, plus five repertoires with anomalous nucleotide sharing, were excluded from co-occurrence clustering. TCRdb's version of the immuneACCESS table is confined to in-frame rearrangements and falls short of the full clone set. An unresolved V gene accounts for under half of the shortfall where checked; the remainder is of unknown origin. The DNA gave D and trimming, while V, J and clone size come from that table. In all, the sample holds 150,000 to 200,000 clones, and approximately 81% of those were seen once. Of the sample, around 0.27% falls within the top ten clones.

Clipping removes 0 bases from V and 3 bases from J, with 6 as the unmatched junction base count. The CDR3 runs 16 amino acids, cysteine and phenylalanine included. The CDR3 DNA has 48 bases and is translated from base 1. The germline V gene supplies CDR1 MRHNA and CDR2 SNTAGT. This sample is drawn from a study of cytomegalovirus exposure and HLA in healthy donors (dated by TCRdb to the late 2010s). With regard to the full study: According to an earlier analysis of a few hundred of the donors, some 170 million T cells yielded over 100 million unique TCR beta sequences and more than 250 Gb of sequence data. An early release that covered more than 550 HLA-typed donors contained about 300 gigabases of sequencing data and tens of millions of unique TCR sequences. Of the roughly 390 genotyped donors, approximately 81% were placed in the genetic ancestry cluster associated with self-reported Caucasian donors. The study aimed to test whether cataloging public T cell receptors could reveal signatures of past pathogen exposure. The T cell repertoires of under 750 subjects were profiled by immunosequencing and related to cytomegalovirus serostatus. A separate validation cohort of approximately 130 different subjects was used in addition to the roughly 670-subject first cohort. To predict cytomegalovirus infection status, the study combined high-throughput TCR immunosequencing, statistical association of individual TCRs with disease status, and machine learning. A later analysis re-examined previously published TCR beta repertoires from just over 650 donors and added high-resolution HLA genotyping to investigate patterns of TCR occurrence. Rather than drawing on any new phenotypic data, the later analysis identified candidate immune exposures from TCR beta sequences and the way those sequences occurred across donors. In an earlier analysis of roughly 600 of the donors, high-throughput TCR beta sequencing was used to judge whether each TCR beta V gene segment behaved as functional or pseudogenic. Donor age, sex, ethnicity and CMV serostatus were compiled alongside the repertoire data. A later genetic analysis took genome-wide SNP genotypes for about 60% of the roughly 670 donors and used that subset as a discovery cohort. All discovery cohort repertoires had been generated on a single sequencing platform. Both class I and class II loci were covered by HLA typing, at four-digit resolution. The number of typed donors differed by locus: about 620-630 for A, B, C, DRB1 and DQB1; some 500 for DQA1; approximately 600 for DPA1; and around 450 for DPB1. Several DR-DQ haplotypes were handled as single units for association and clustering because linkage in the cohort was strong. Among 398 genotyped donors of the cohort, an average of roughly 240,000 unique TCR beta nucleotide sequences were sequenced per donor, around 18% of them non-productive. The full study reports these points: CMV serostatus was the only immune exposure information available for the cohort. Sequencing depth was assumed to be roughly uniform across donors in the presence/absence analyses, though that assumption may not hold. A cluster of highly shared sequence variants was judged likely to be a technical artifact of the sequencing pipeline. Correlated functional status among segregating V segments might reflect linkage disequilibrium, but an unknown experimental factor could not be ruled out. Approximately 18 rarely observed V segments, including chromosome 9 orphons, were excluded from the earlier analysis of several hundred of the donors because counts were too low. A total of 150 to 200 TCR beta chains were listed by the study as associated with cytomegalovirus. V-gene and J-gene trimming of TCR beta chains was associated with a missense DCLRE1C variant in a later genetic analysis, and the association was replicated in an independent cohort. In both the original and validation cohorts, the classifier was reported to diagnose cytomegalovirus status with high specificity and sensitivity. Because HLA typing was unavailable for some donors at each locus, only the typed subset was used in association tests. A further reported finding was that TCR beta sequences accurately predicted the HLA-A and HLA-B alleles for most subjects in the first cohort. In a later analysis, about 16,000 TCR beta sequences were associated with specific HLA alleles at a false discovery rate of 0.05. In this cohort, only TCR beta chains were sequenced, and detectable features were limited by the absence of alpha or paired-chain data. While some public TCRs were present in many individuals, most TCR sequences turned up only very rarely across donors. In a later analysis, HLA-associated TCR beta chains were found to be more clonally expanded and to have lower generation probabilities than equally common non-associated chains. The authors suggested that the approach could potentially be extended to other disease states and immunological phenotypes. Broadly in line with IMGT annotations, most TCR beta V segments showed up in productive rearrangements about 87% or about 30% of the time in an earlier analysis of 450 to 600 of the donors. In a later analysis, several top co-occurrence clusters were reported to appear linked to parvovirus B19, influenza, CMV and Epstein-Barr virus. In a later analysis, most CMV-associated TCR beta chains were found to appear HLA-restricted, with HLA associations seemingly driven largely by CMV exposure. A later genetic analysis reported fewer N-insertions in productive TCRs among donors in an Asian-associated ancestry cluster than the approximately 700-donor mean. A later analysis found that TCR association rates varied across HLA loci, with DRB1 alleles showing the most associated TCRs and HLA-C alleles the fewest. Three of the identified cytomegalovirus-associated TCR beta chains were confirmed in vitro to be specific for cytomegalovirus antigens. Assigning TCR associations to individual alleles was difficult when HLA alleles, especially DR and DQ, strongly co-occurred. Some IMGT-functional V segments, including TRBV6-2 and TRBV6-3, could not be told apart with the 87-base-pair reads, so those segments were excluded.

In total, 600 or so healthy bone marrow donors made up the cohort. At the time of sampling, all cohort members were nominally healthy, though unrecorded immune exposures were likely present. The donor tested CMV seronegative and was one of the 352 seronegative cohort members. Every donor gave a peripheral blood sample, and the peripheral blood mononuclear cells from that sample were used for TCR beta sequencing. Genomic DNA extraction from the blood cell samples was performed with the Qiagen DNeasy Blood Extraction Kit. The sequencing sample was made of PBMCs. The rearranged segments are TRBV6-4 and TRBJ2-3; the junction holds 7 bases that match TRBD2. This sequence originates from a boy under 18 in good health and CMV-seronegative. The CDR3 in this case is CASSDSGGRGTDTQYF. The DNA reads TGTGCCAGCAGTGACTCAGGCGGGAGAGGGACAGATACGCAGTATTTT.